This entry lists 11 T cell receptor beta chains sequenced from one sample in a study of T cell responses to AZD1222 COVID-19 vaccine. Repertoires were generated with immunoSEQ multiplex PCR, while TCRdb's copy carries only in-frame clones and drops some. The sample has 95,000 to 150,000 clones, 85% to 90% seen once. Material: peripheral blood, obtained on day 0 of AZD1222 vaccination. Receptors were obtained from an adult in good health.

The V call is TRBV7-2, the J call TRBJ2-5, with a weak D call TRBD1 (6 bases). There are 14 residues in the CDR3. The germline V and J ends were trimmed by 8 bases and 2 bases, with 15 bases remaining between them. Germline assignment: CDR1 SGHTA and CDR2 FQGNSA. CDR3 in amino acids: CASAATGGQETQYF. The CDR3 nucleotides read TGTGCCAGCGCCGCGACAGGCGGGCAAGAGACCCAGTACTTC.

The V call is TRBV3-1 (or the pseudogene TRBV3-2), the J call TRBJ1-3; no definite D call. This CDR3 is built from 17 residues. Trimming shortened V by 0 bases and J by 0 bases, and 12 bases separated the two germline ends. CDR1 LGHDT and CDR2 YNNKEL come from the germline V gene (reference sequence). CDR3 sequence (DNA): TGTGCCAGCAGCCAAGATGTAGGGAAGAGCTCTGGAAACACCATATATTTT. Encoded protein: CASSQDVGKSSGNTIYF.

CDR3 in DNA: TGTGCCAGCAGTTCGTGGGAATCCGCCTATGGCTACACCTTC. As protein: CASSSWESAYGYTF. The rearrangement uses TRBV6-5 and TRBJ1-2, with unresolved D. The CDR3 has 14 residues. With 4 bases removed from V and 4 bases from J, the gap between germline ends came to 13 bases. Germline CDR1 MNHEY, CDR2 SVGAGI.

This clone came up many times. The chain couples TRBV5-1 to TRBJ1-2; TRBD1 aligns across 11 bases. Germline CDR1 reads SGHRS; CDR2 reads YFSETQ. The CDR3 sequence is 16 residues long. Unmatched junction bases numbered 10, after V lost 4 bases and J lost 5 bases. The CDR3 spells CASSLPGQGAIYGYTF. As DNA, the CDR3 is TGCGCCAGCAGCCTGCCCGGACAGGGGGCGATATATGGCTACACCTTC.

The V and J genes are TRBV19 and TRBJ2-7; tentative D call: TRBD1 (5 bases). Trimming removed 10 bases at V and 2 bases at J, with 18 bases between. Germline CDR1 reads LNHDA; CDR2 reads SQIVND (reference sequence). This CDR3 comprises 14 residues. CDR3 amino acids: CATPTIGHPYEQYF. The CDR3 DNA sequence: TGTGCCACCCCAACCATCGGACACCCCTACGAGCAGTACTTC. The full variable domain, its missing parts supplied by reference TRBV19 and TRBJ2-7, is DGGITQSPKYLFRKEGQNVTLSCEQNLNHDAMYWYRQDPGQGLRLIYYSQIVNDFQKGDIAEGYSVSREKKESFPLTVTSAQKNPTAFYLCATPTIGHPYEQYFGPGTRLTVT.

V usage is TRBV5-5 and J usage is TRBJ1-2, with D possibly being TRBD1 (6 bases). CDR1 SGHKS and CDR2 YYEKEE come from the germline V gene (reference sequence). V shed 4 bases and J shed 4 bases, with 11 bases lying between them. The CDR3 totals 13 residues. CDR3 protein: CASSVRDIYGYTF. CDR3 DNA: TGTGCCAGCAGCGTCCGGGACATCTATGGCTACACCTTC.

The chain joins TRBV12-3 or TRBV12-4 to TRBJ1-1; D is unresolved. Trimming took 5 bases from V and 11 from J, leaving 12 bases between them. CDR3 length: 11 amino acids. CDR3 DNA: TGTGCCAGCAGTCCCCGGATGGGGGCTTTCTTT. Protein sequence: CASSPRMGAFF.

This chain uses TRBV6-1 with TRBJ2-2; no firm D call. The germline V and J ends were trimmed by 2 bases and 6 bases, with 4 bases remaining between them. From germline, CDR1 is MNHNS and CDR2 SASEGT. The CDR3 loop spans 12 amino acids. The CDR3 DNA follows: TGTGCCAGCAGTGAAAACGCCGGGGAGCTGTTTTTT. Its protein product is CASSENAGELFF.

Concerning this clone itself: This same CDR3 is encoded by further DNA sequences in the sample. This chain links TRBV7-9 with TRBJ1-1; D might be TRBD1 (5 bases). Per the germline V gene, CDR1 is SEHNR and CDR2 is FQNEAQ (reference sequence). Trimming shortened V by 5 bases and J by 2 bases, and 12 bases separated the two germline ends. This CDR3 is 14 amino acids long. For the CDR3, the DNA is TGTGCCAGCAGCACGGGACGACTAAACACTGAAGCTTTCTTT. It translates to CASSTGRLNTEAFF.

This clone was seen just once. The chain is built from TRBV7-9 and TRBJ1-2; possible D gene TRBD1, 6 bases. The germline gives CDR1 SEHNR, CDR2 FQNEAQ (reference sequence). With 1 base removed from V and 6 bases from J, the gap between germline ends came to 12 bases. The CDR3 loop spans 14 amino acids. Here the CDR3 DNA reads TGTGCCAGCAGCTTAGAGGGGGGCGTAGATGGCTACACCTTC. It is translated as CASSLEGGVDGYTF.

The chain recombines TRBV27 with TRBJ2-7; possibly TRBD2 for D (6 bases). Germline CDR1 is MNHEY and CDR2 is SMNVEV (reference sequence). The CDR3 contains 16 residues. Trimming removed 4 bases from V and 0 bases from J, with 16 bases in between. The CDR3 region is CASSSPASVYSYEQYF. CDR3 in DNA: TGTGCCAGCAGTTCCCCGGCTAGCGTATACTCCTACGAGCAGTACTTC.